This T cell receptor beta chain was recovered during a study of response to subunit inactivated influenza vaccine. CDR1 and CDR2 (germline): SGHTA, FQGNSA. This CDR3 comprises 14 residues. V was clipped by 5 bases and J by 8 bases, with 19 bases between them. As regards this clonotype: Being one base from a much bigger clone, this may be a read error.

TCRdb reprocessed the RT-PCR reads with MiXCR, giving one entry per CDR3 protein. This sample has just under 550,000 distinct CDR3 sequences, with approximately 20% found just once. The same sample was also used in a study of T cells expressing NK-cell markers. In that study: Scientists made TCR beta cDNA using 5'RACE template switching with UMIs. Out of eight donors sequenced, seven tested HCMV-seropositive and the remaining one seronegative. Dominant NKG2C+ clonotype frequencies of roughly 1.0-7.0% of CD8+ T cells were measured in over five donors. In four donors, dominant clonotypes made up roughly 28.3-65% of CD3+CD56-NKG2C+ cells. Whether the expanded NKG2C+ T cell clones recognized HCMV remained unclear.

The rearrangement links TRBV7-2 to TRBJ2-7; D call uncertain. The input for sequencing was CD4+ T cells sorted from PBMCs, taken approximately 13 days after vaccination. This receptor was obtained from a man aged 50-59 years who received an inactivated influenza vaccine. This CDR3 reads CASSQGIRRYKQYF. CDR3 DNA sequence: TGTGCCAGCAGCCAAGGGATCAGAAGGTACAAGCAGTACTTC.